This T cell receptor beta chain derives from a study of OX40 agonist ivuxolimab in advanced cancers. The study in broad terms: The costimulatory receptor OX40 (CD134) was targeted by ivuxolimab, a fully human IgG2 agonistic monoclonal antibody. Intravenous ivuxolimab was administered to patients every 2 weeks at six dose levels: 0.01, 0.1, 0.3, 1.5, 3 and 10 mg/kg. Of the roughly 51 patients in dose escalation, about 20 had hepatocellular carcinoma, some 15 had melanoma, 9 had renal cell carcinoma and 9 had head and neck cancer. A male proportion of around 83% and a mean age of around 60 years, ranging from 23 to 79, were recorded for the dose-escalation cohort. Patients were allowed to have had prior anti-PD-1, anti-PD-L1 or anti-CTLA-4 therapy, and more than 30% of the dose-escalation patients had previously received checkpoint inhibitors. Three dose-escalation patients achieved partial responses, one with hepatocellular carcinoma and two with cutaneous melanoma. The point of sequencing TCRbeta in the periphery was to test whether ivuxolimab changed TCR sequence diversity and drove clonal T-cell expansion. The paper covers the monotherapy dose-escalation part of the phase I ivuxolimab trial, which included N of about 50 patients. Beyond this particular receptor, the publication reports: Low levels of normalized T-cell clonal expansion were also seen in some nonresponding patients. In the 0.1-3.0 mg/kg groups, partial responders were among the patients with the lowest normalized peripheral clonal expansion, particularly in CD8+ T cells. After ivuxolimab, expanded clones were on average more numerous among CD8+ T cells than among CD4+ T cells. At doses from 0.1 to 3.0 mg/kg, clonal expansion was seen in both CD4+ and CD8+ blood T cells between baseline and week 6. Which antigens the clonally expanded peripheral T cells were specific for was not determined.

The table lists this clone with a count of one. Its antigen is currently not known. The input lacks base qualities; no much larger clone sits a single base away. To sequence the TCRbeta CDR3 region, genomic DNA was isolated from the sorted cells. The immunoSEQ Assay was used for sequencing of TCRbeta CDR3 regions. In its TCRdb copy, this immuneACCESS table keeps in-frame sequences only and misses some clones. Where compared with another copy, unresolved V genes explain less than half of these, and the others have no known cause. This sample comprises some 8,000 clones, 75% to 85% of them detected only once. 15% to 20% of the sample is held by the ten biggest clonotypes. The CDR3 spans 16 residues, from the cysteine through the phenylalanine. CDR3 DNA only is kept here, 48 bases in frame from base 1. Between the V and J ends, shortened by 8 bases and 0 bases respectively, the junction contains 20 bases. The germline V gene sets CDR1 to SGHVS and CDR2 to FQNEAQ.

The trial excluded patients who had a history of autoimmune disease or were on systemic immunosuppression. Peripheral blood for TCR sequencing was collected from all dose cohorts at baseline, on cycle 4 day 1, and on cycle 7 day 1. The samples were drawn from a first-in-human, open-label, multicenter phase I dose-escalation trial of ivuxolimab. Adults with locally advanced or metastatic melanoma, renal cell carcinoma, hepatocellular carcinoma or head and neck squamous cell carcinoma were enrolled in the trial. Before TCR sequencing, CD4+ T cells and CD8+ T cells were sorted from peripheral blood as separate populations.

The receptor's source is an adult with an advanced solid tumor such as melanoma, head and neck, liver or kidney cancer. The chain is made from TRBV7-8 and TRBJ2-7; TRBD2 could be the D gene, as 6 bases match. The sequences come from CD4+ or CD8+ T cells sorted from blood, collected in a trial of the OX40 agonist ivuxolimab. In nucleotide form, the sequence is TGTGCCAGCTCGAAGGAGGGCGCTGTGGACTCCTACGAGCAGTACTTC. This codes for CASSKEGAVDSYEQYF.